The 25 T cell receptor beta chains presented below share a single source sample, sequenced in a study of cytomegalovirus exposure and HLA in healthy donors. The protocol was immunoSEQ multiplex PCR, while the TCRdb copy is restricted to in-frame clones and leaves out a portion. The table has 68,000 or so clones, over 95% seen once. The sample comprised PBMCs. The receptors here all came from a man aged 18 to 29 in good health and CMV-seronegative.

This clone was seen a single time. This rearrangement joins TRBV18 to TRBJ2-1, with D possibly matching TRBD2 (7 bases). Germline V lookup: CDR1 KGHSH, CDR2 LQKENI. V was cut by 3 bases and J by 12 bases, with 21 bases left in between. This CDR3 region has 15 residues. The CDR3: CASSPFDEGGERQFF. The CDR3 DNA follows: TGTGCCAGCTCACCTTTTGACGAGGGGGGGGAACGGCAGTTCTTC.

The rearrangement uses TRBV11-3 and TRBJ2-1, with 9 bases matching TRBD1. After removal of 4 bases from V and 4 bases from J, the junction contained 5 bases not matched to a gene. Germline lookup yields CDR1 SGHNT and CDR2 YENEEA. This CDR3 has 15 residues. CDR3 in DNA: TGTGCCAGCAGCTCTAGACAGGGGGGATACAATGAGCAGTTCTTC. It is translated as CASSSRQGGYNEQFF.

The rearrangement links TRBV5-4 to TRBJ1-1; 8 bases are a match to TRBD1. With 2 bases clipped from V and 1 base from J, the junction kept 4 bases outside the gene matches. The CDR3 is 15 residues long. Germline loops: CDR1 SGHNT, CDR2 YYREEE (reference sequence). CDR3 bases: TGTGCCAGCAGCTTCCCCGGGACAGGGAACACTGAAGCTTTCTTT. Translated, it gives CASSFPGTGNTEAFF.

V and J are TRBV5-1 and TRBJ1-1; possible D gene TRBD1, 6 bases. This CDR3 has 18 amino acids. The V end lost 0 bases, the J end lost 0 bases, and 18 bases lay between the germline ends. Germline V CDR1 and CDR2: SGHRS, YFSETQ. The CDR3 DNA sequence: TGCGCCAGCAGCTTGGATATTCTGGGGCAGGGGTTGAACACTGAAGCTTTCTTT. It translates to CASSLDILGQGLNTEAFF.

In nucleotides, the CDR3 is TGTGCCAGTAGTATAGTCTCAGGGAGGACCGGGGAGCTGTTTTTT. Its translation is CASSIVSGRTGELFF. V is TRBV19 and J is TRBJ2-2; tentatively, D is TRBD2 (6 bases). Germline-derived CDR1 and CDR2 are LNHDA and SQIVND (reference sequence). The CDR3 is 15 residues long. The V end lost 1 base, the J end lost 5 bases, and 11 bases lay between the germline ends.

V gene TRBV2 combines with J gene TRBJ1-4; 8 bases align to TRBD1. The V and J ends lost 7 bases and 3 bases, in that order; junction bases with no gene match: 4. Germline CDR1 SNHLY, CDR2 FYNNEI. The CDR3 has 14 residues. CDR3 DNA sequence: TGTGCCAGCAACAACAGGGGGGCTAATGAAAAACTGTTTTTT. Translation: CASNNRGANEKLFF.

The genes are TRBV7-9 and TRBJ2-7; D may be TRBD1 (6 bases). V lost 0 bases to trimming and J lost 3 bases, with 12 bases between them. Looked up from germline, CDR1 is SEHNR and CDR2 is FQNEAQ (reference sequence). The CDR3 loop spans 15 amino acids. The CDR3 nucleotides are TGTGCCAGCAGCTTAGCGTCGGGGACAATCTACGAGCAGTACTTC. Amino acids: CASSLASGTIYEQYF.

The chain uses TRBV9 and TRBJ1-3, with D perhaps matching TRBD1 (5 bases). The germline V gene has CDR1 SGDLS and CDR2 YYNGEE. V lost 3 bases and J 0 bases, leaving 13 bases between the germline ends. The CDR3 runs to 16 residues. Here the CDR3 reads CASSAGGAVSGNTIYF. DNA of the CDR3: TGTGCCAGCAGCGCGGGAGGGGCAGTCTCTGGAAACACCATATATTTT.

A single count supports this clone. J is TRBJ2-1 and V is TRBV7-2; TRBD2 matches 9 bases. Germline trimming cut 3 bases from V and 9 bases from J; bases unmatched to any gene: 6. Germline V CDR1 and CDR2: SGHTA, FQGNSA. The CDR3 covers 14 residues. The CDR3 reads CASSFKAGGIEQFF. Written as DNA, the CDR3 is TGTGCCAGCAGCTTTAAAGCGGGAGGCATTGAGCAGTTCTTC.

CDR3 in DNA: TGTGCCAGCAGCGCCCCCTCGGGGGACTACGAGCAGTACTTC. It yields the protein CASSAPSGDYEQYF. This rearrangement joins TRBV5-6 to TRBJ2-7; a weak D match, TRBD2 (6 bases). Germline V CDR1 and CDR2: SGHDT, YYEEEE. CDR3 length: 14 residues. V dropped 4 bases and J dropped 3 bases, with 14 bases sitting between them.

The chain joins TRBV28 to TRBJ1-5; D gene unclear. The CDR3 is 13 residues long. V was cut by 9 bases and J by 7 bases, with 16 bases left in between. CDR1 and CDR2 from the germline V gene are MDHEN and SYDVKM. The chain's CDR3 is CASASGIMQPQHF. DNA for the CDR3: TGTGCCAGTGCTTCGGGGATTATGCAGCCCCAGCATTTT.

As concerns this clone: A junction boundary mismatches the germline segment, possibly from a read error. The rearrangement uses TRBV7-7 and TRBJ2-7, with 7 bases identical to TRBD1. In germline, CDR1 is SSHAT, CDR2 FNYEAQ (reference sequence). CDR3 length: 17 amino acids. The CDR3 sequence: CASSLIRGGQTPYEQYF. The CDR3 coding sequence is TGTGCTAGCAGCTTAATACGAGGGGGCCAGACCCCCTACGAGCAGTACTTC.

This chain connects TRBV19 to TRBJ1-5; tentative D call: TRBD1 (5 bases). Trimming took off 6 bases at V and 6 bases at J, with 18 bases between the two ends. This CDR3 has 15 amino acids. Germline V lookup: CDR1 LNHDA, CDR2 SQIVND (reference sequence). In DNA form, the CDR3 reads TGTGCCAGTAGGCGCGGGGCCACAGAAGGTCAGCCCCAGCATTTT. This gives the protein CASRRGATEGQPQHF.

The chain employs TRBV5-8 and TRBJ2-1; D is uncertain. The CDR3 runs to 12 residues. The germline CDR1 and CDR2 sequences are SGHTS and YDEGEE. Trimming pared 0 bases from V and 8 bases from J, leaving 6 bases between. CDR3 sequence: CASSLVADEQFF. CDR3 nucleotides: TGTGCCAGCAGCTTGGTCGCGGATGAGCAGTTCTTC.

In this sample, this clone is medium-sized (0.01 to 0.1%). The genes are TRBV6-5 and TRBJ1-1, with a weak D call TRBD1 (5 bases). Trimming took off 6 bases at V and 4 bases at J, with 12 bases between the two ends. The germline CDR1 and CDR2 sequences are MNHEY and SVGAGI. The CDR3 has 13 residues. CDR3 residues: CASRGGVVTEAFF. CDR3 nucleotides: TGTGCCAGCAGGGGGGGAGTAGTCACTGAAGCTTTCTTT.

About this clone itself: Other DNA sequences within the sample encode an identical CDR3. CDR3 in amino acids: CSATGGNEQYF. The DNA of the CDR3 is TGCAGTGCAACGGGGGGAAACGAGCAGTACTTC. The chain recombines TRBV20-1 with TRBJ2-7, with 7 bases matching TRBD2. CDR1 and CDR2 from the germline V gene are DFQATT and SNEGSKA (reference sequence). This CDR3 spans 11 amino acids. Unmatched junction bases numbered 4, after V lost 6 bases and J lost 5 bases.

The rearrangement uses TRBV30 and TRBJ2-1; 8 positions agree with TRBD2. V shed 3 bases, J shed 7 bases, and the junction held 14 bases outside the gene matches. The CDR3 length is 16 residues. The germline CDR1 and CDR2 sequences are GTSNPN and SVGIG (reference sequence). The CDR3 loop reads CAWRKGSGRAGNEQFF. The CDR3 DNA reads as TGTGCCTGGAGGAAGGGGAGCGGGAGAGCCGGAAATGAGCAGTTCTTC.

CDR3: CASSLGQTNSPLHF. The CDR3 bases are TGTGCCAGCAGCCTGGGACAGACTAATTCACCCCTCCACTTT. The chain employs TRBV9 and TRBJ1-6, with TRBD1 matching 7 bases. V trimming: 4 bases; J trimming: 6 bases; junction bases outside the gene matches: 4. Germline assignment: CDR1 SGDLS and CDR2 YYNGEE. This CDR3 spans 14 amino acids.

V is TRBV2 and J is TRBJ1-4; D is possibly TRBD1 (6 bases). CDR3 length: 15 amino acids. Looked up from germline, CDR1 is SNHLY and CDR2 is FYNNEI. V lost 2 bases, J lost 5 bases, and 12 bases lay in between. DNA for the CDR3: TGTGCCAGCAGTGAACAGGGGCAACTGAATGAAAAACTGTTTTTT. Translation: CASSEQGQLNEKLFF.

V is TRBV19 and J is TRBJ1-3; maybe TRBD1 (6 bases). Germline-derived CDR1 and CDR2 are LNHDA and SQIVND (reference sequence). This CDR3 contains 14 residues. The V end lost 8 bases, the J end lost 1 base, and 12 bases lay between the germline ends. The DNA of the CDR3 is TGTGCCAGTTCAACAGGGCTTTCTGGAAACACCATATATTTT. It encodes CASSTGLSGNTIYF.

V gene TRBV7-9 combines with J gene TRBJ2-5, with 13 nucleotides matching TRBD2. The germline CDR1 and CDR2 sequences are SEHNR and FQNEAQ (reference sequence). The trim removed 5 bases at V and 2 bases at J, leaving 2 bases unmatched. The CDR3 has 15 residues. The DNA for the CDR3 is TGTGCCAGCAGCCGGACTAGCGGGAGACAAGAGACCCAGTACTTC. Residues: CASSRTSGRQETQYF.

The gene calls are TRBV21-1 and TRBJ1-4. TRBV21-1 is assigned pseudogene status. There are 16 residues in the CDR3. In DNA form, the CDR3 reads TGTGCCAGCAGCACGCGGGAGGGGGCAACTAATGAAAAACTGTTTTTT. This encodes CASSTREGATNEKLFF.

The chain recombines TRBV4-1 with TRBJ1-2; 7 bases line up with TRBD1. CDR1 is MGHRA, CDR2 YSYEKL, per germline. The CDR3 sequence is 18 residues long. The V segment lost 3 bases and the J segment 3 bases; nucleotides outside the gene matches: 16. The CDR3 spells CASSHRDSTGEVDYGYTF. In DNA form, the CDR3 reads TGCGCCAGCAGCCACAGAGATTCCACAGGGGAGGTAGACTATGGCTACACCTTC.

The rearrangement links TRBV10-2 to TRBJ2-1, with D perhaps matching TRBD2 (5 bases). Germline V gives CDR1 WSHSY, CDR2 SAAADI. V was pared by 7 bases and J by 8 bases, with 12 bases between. This CDR3 contains 12 residues. This chain's CDR3 is CASKGGGDEQFF. For the CDR3, the DNA is TGCGCCAGCAAAGGAGGAGGAGATGAGCAGTTCTTC.

The V call is TRBV5-1, the J call TRBJ1-2, with D tentatively TRBD1 (5 bases). V gave up 0 bases and J gave up 10 bases, with 22 bases separating them. The CDR3 runs 16 residues. Germline lookup yields CDR1 SGHRS and CDR2 YFSETQ. Here the CDR3 reads CASSLAQALLGDDYTF. CDR3 nucleotides: TGCGCCAGCAGCTTGGCACAGGCCCTCCTTGGGGATGACTACACCTTC.